This T cell receptor (beta chain) was sequenced for a study of T cells after yellow fever vaccination. Background on the study: Preparation used SMART-Seq v4 Ultra Low Input for the low-cell-number fractions.

Template switching with 5'RACE generated the TCR cDNA and added a universal primer site and UMIs. TCRdb recomputed calls from the 5' RACE reads with MiXCR, one row per CDR3 protein. This sample has hundreds of thousands of distinct CDR3 sequences, with more than 9% found just once. V gave up 2 bases and J gave up 4 bases, with 7 bases separating them. This CDR3 contains 13 residues. The sequence was obtained from a young man who received the YFV17D yellow fever vaccine. Sequencing was performed on PBMCs, taken on the day of the yellow fever booster vaccination. V usage is TRBV12-3 or TRBV12-4 and J usage is TRBJ2-3; D gene uncertain. In DNA, the CDR3 is TGTGCCAGCAGTTTAAGACTTCCAGATACGCAGTATTTT. Amino acids: CASSLRLPDTQYF.